Presented here are 8 T cell receptor beta chains from one specimen sequenced in a study of blood T cell repertoires in COVID-19. Sequenced by immunoSEQ multiplex PCR; TCRdb stores in-frame clones only, minus some. The sample shows 75,000 or so clones, around 80% of them seen only once. The material sequenced was peripheral blood. These receptors were collected from a woman in her 70s with acute or convalescent COVID-19.

The genes are TRBV18 and TRBJ2-2, with D possibly being TRBD1 (6 bases). CDR1 KGHSH and CDR2 LQKENI come from the germline V gene. V lost 2 bases and J 4 bases, leaving 11 bases between the germline ends. The CDR3 spans 15 residues. CDR3 coding DNA: TGTGCCAGCTCACCAACAGGGTCTGGCACCGGGGAGCTGTTTTTT. Its protein is CASSPTGSGTGELFF. Combining the CDR3 with reference TRBV18 and TRBJ2-2 gives the whole variable domain NAGVMQNPRHLVRRRGQEARLRCSPMKGHSHVYWYRQLPEEGLKFMVYLQKENIIDESGMPKERFSAEFPKEGPSILRIQQVVRGDSAAYFCASSPTGSGTGELFFGEGSRLTVL.

This rearrangement joins TRBV2 to TRBJ1-2; D might be TRBD1 (6 bases). Per germline, CDR1 SNHLY and CDR2 FYNNEI. The CDR3 loop spans 13 amino acids. V lost 6 bases and J lost 7, with 15 bases in between. CDR3 loop: CASSYQGTSGYTF. The CDR3, as DNA: TGTGCCAGCAGCTACCAAGGGACATCTGGCTACACCTTC.

The chain combines TRBV19 with TRBJ2-7; D gene ambiguous. Trimming took 5 bases from V and 3 from J, leaving 8 bases between them. The CDR3 is made up of 12 amino acids. Germline V gene sequence: CDR1 LNHDA, CDR2 SQIVND (reference sequence). DNA for the CDR3: TGTGCCAGTAGTCCGACGGGCTACGAGCAGTACTTC. It is translated as CASSPTGYEQYF.

This clone has just a few counts. The gene calls are TRBV13 and TRBJ2-7; 9 bases line up with TRBD2. The CDR3 consists of 15 residues. In germline, CDR1 is PRHDT, CDR2 FYEKMQ (reference sequence). Trimming at V came to 0 bases and at J to 6 bases, leaving 6 bases not matched to a gene. The CDR3 DNA reads TGTGCCAGCAGCTTAGGGGCGGGAGGGGGTGTCGAGCAGTACTTC. It yields the protein CASSLGAGGGVEQYF.

This clone has more than one count but fewer than ten. This chain uses TRBV7-8 with TRBJ1-5, with D possibly being TRBD1 (5 bases). V dropped 3 bases and J dropped 2 bases, with 8 bases sitting between them. The CDR3 spans 14 residues. CDR1 and CDR2 from the germline V gene are SGHVS and FQNEAQ. The DNA for the CDR3 is TGTGCCAGCAGCTTCACAGGTGGCAATCAGCCCCAGCATTTT. Translating it yields CASSFTGGNQPQHF.

The chain joins TRBV27 to TRBJ2-2, with D perhaps matching TRBD1 (5 bases). V lost 2 bases and J lost 4, with 8 bases in between. The germline V gene encodes CDR1 MNHEY and CDR2 SMNVEV (reference sequence). This CDR3 contains 14 residues. CDR3 DNA sequence: TGTGCCAGCAGTTTACAGGGTCGCACCGGGGAGCTGTTTTTT. This translates into CASSLQGRTGELFF.

This clone was observed a handful of times. The chain couples TRBV12-3 or TRBV12-4 to TRBJ1-3; no clear D gene. V dropped 6 bases and J dropped 7 bases, with 10 bases sitting between them. The CDR3 has 12 residues. The CDR3 DNA reads as TGTGCCAGCAGCTTATTTCGGAACACCATATATTTT. Translating gives CASSLFRNTIYF.

V is TRBV5-1 and J is TRBJ2-1; 10 nucleotides match TRBD1. The germline V gene encodes CDR1 SGHRS and CDR2 YFSETQ. The CDR3 is 16 residues long. The J segment lost 8 bases and the V segment lost 0 bases, leaving 8 bases of the junction unmatched. DNA of the CDR3: TGCGCCAGCAGCTTGGCCTTAGGACAGGGGGTAGATGAGCAGTTCTTC. It encodes CASSLALGQGVDEQFF.